The 17 T cell receptor beta chains given below trace back to one sample, sequenced in a study of blood T cell repertoires in COVID-19. The method was immunoSEQ multiplex PCR; TCRdb's version includes in-frame clones alone and lacks a portion of them. Of roughly 500,000 clones in the sample, more than 85% were seen once. Material: PBMCs or T cells enriched from blood (not recorded which). The source is a woman between 55 and 75 years old who had recovered from COVID-19.

The rearrangement links TRBV9 to TRBJ2-2, with unresolved D. Trimming cost V 4 bases and J 3 bases, with 13 bases left between them. CDR1 is SGDLS, CDR2 YYNGEE, per germline. This CDR3 spans 15 amino acids. CDR3 bases: TGTGCCAGCAGCAGTGTCACCCGGGACACCGGGGAGCTGTTTTTT. Its protein is CASSSVTRDTGELFF.

The V and J genes are TRBV5-4 and TRBJ2-1; the match to TRBD2 covers 8 bases. CDR1 is SGHNT and CDR2 is YYREEE in the germline V gene (reference sequence). The V segment lost 6 bases and the J segment 8 bases; nucleotides outside the gene matches: 7. CDR3 length: 13 amino acids. The CDR3 sequence is CASTNGRGDEQFF. Here the CDR3 DNA reads TGTGCCAGCACTAACGGGAGGGGCGATGAGCAGTTCTTC.

Written as DNA, the CDR3 is TGCGCCAGCAGAGACCGGGATTATAATAATTCACCCCTCCACTTT. Its translation: CASRDRDYNNSPLHF. V and J are TRBV5-1 and TRBJ1-6, with D uncertain. Germline CDR1 and CDR2: SGHRS and YFSETQ. The CDR3 spans 15 residues. Between the trimmed V and J ends, which lost 5 bases and 5 bases, there was a span of 14 bases.

V and J are TRBV11-2 and TRBJ2-7; TRBD1 matches at 7 bases. The V gene's germline CDR1 is SGHAT and CDR2 FQNNGV. This CDR3 is built from 14 residues. J gave up 4 bases and V 1 base, and 4 bases lay outside the gene matches. This CDR3 reads CASSLGDRLYEQYF. CDR3 nucleotide sequence: TGTGCCAGCAGCTTAGGGGACAGATTATACGAGCAGTACTTC.

This chain's CDR3 is CASAGYNSPLHF. CDR3 DNA: TGTGCCAGTGCAGGGTATAATTCACCCCTCCACTTT. The rearrangement links TRBV9 to TRBJ1-6; possible D gene TRBD1, 5 bases. Looked up from germline, CDR1 is SGDLS and CDR2 is YYNGEE. The CDR3 runs to 12 residues. The V end was cut by 8 bases, the J end by 4 bases, with 7 bases between.

This clone appeared once. The chain employs TRBV7-8 and TRBJ1-5, with no clear D. V lost 5 bases and J lost 5, with 10 bases in between. The CDR3 runs 13 residues. The germline CDR1 and CDR2 sequences are SGHVS and FQNEAQ. CDR3 coding DNA: TGTGCCAGCAGCCTGTTCCGGTATCAGCCCCAGCATTTT. Translating it yields CASSLFRYQPQHF.

This chain connects TRBV19 to TRBJ2-2, with 8 bases identical to TRBD2. The CDR3 contains 17 residues. V dropped 7 bases and J dropped 0; count of bases not matched to a gene: 10. CDR1 and CDR2 from the germline V gene are LNHDA and SQIVND (reference sequence). This CDR3 is CASIGPAGGANTGELFF. The DNA for the CDR3 is TGTGCCAGTATTGGCCCAGCCGGGGGGGCGAACACCGGGGAGCTGTTTTTT.

The chain is built from TRBV4-1 and TRBJ2-2; TRBD2 matches at 9 bases. CDR3 size: 17 residues. The junction had 10 bases not matched to a gene; V was cut back by 1 base and J by 7 bases. The V gene's germline CDR1 is MGHRA and CDR2 YSYEKL. The CDR3 region is CASSQVVSSGVGGELFF. In DNA form, the CDR3 reads TGCGCCAGCAGCCAAGTGGTATCTAGCGGGGTTGGCGGGGAGCTGTTTTTT.

The chain is built from TRBV24-1 and TRBJ1-1; a weak D match, TRBD1 (5 bases). CDR3 length: 16 residues. Trimming removed 2 bases at V and 4 bases at J, with 16 bases between. Looked up from germline, CDR1 is KGHDR and CDR2 is SFDVKD. The DNA of the CDR3 is TGTGCCACCAGTGATTCCTCTAGGGGTCAGAGCACTGAAGCTTTCTTT. Its protein is CATSDSSRGQSTEAFF.

The chain employs TRBV6-6 and TRBJ1-4; tentatively, D is TRBD1 (5 bases). Trimming stripped 2 bases from V and 10 bases from J, with 20 bases between. Per germline, CDR1 MNHNY and CDR2 SVGAGI (reference sequence). The CDR3 is 16 amino acids. The DNA of the CDR3 is TGTGCCAGCAGTTACGACCGTCAGGGCGCCGGAGTAAAACTGTTTTTT. Protein sequence: CASSYDRQGAGVKLFF.

This clone was observed once. The J gene is TRBJ1-2, the V gene TRBV12-5; D is perhaps TRBD1 (5 bases). The V end was cut by 2 bases, the J end by 8 bases, with 12 bases between. The germline V gene encodes CDR1 LGHNT and CDR2 FRNRAP. CDR3 length: 13 amino acids. In DNA, the CDR3 is TGTGCTAGTGGTTTGTTACTGGGGCAGGGCTACACCTTC. Protein product: CASGLLLGQGYTF.

CDR3 sequence: CATSDLWGAGMDEQFF. CDR3 nucleotides: TGTGCCACCAGTGATTTGTGGGGCGCGGGGATGGATGAGCAGTTCTTC. The chain joins TRBV24-1 to TRBJ2-1, with TRBD2 as a possible D gene (6 bases). V dropped 0 bases and J dropped 8 bases, with 16 bases sitting between them. The germline V gene encodes CDR1 KGHDR and CDR2 SFDVKD. The CDR3 length is 16 residues.

This sequence joins TRBV30 and TRBJ2-1, with 8 bases that match TRBD2. There are 16 residues in the CDR3. Unmatched junction bases numbered 8, after V lost 0 bases and J lost 4 bases. From germline, CDR1 is GTSNPN and CDR2 SVGIG (reference sequence). CDR3 loop: CAWSVPFAGGYNEQFF. CDR3 sequence (DNA): TGTGCCTGGAGTGTACCCTTTGCGGGGGGATACAATGAGCAGTTCTTC.

The chain joins TRBV12-3 or TRBV12-4 to TRBJ2-1, with a tentative D call TRBD2 (5 bases). Between the trimmed V and J ends, which lost 6 bases and 10 bases, there was a span of 13 bases. The length of the CDR3 is 12 residues. The CDR3 reads CASRSTGGEQFF. The CDR3, as DNA: TGTGCCAGCAGATCGACCGGAGGCGAGCAGTTCTTC.

The rearrangement joins TRBV6-5 to TRBJ1-1; no definite D call. CDR1 and CDR2 (germline): MNHEY, SVGAGI. The V gene lost 5 bases and the J gene lost 3 bases, with 7 bases spanning the gap. The CDR3 spans 12 residues. The CDR3 spells CASSIHDTEAFF. The CDR3 nucleotides are TGTGCCAGCAGTATACACGACACTGAAGCTTTCTTT.

The genes are TRBV5-1 and TRBJ1-1; D ambiguous. The germline V gene has CDR1 SGHRS and CDR2 YFSETQ. CDR3 length equals 14 residues. The V and J ends lost 1 base and 2 bases respectively, with 9 bases between them. The CDR3 loop reads CASSLRQANTEAFF. CDR3 DNA: TGCGCCAGCAGCTTGCGGCAGGCCAACACTGAAGCTTTCTTT.

V is TRBV29-1 and J is TRBJ1-1; 10 nucleotides line up with TRBD1. The CDR3 covers 15 residues. Losses at the gene ends were 4 bases for V and 2 bases for J; bases not matched to a gene: 7. Germline-derived CDR1 and CDR2 are SQVTM and ANQGSEA. In nucleotides, the CDR3 is TGCAGCGTTGGACAGGGGGCGCGGAGAAACACTGAAGCTTTCTTT. It translates to CSVGQGARRNTEAFF.